This T cell receptor (beta chain) was recovered during a study of blood T cell repertoires in COVID-19. The overall study: T cells, B-cell-depleted T cells, or PBMCs supplied cDNA or gDNA.

Methods used by the authors: Quantification of nucleated cells was approximated via reference gene primer amplification. Repertoires were generated with immunoSEQ multiplex PCR, while TCRdb's copy carries only in-frame clones and drops some. The DNA was the basis for D and trimming; V, J and clone size are from that table. The data hold about 180,000 clones, with around 86% observed a single time. The CDR3 extends over 14 amino acids. V was shortened by 5 bases and J by 10 bases, with 15 bases between the two germline ends. Germline lookup yields CDR1 LGHDT and CDR2 YNNKEL (reference sequence). The origin of this receptor is a woman aged 30 to 39 with active or convalescent COVID-19. The chain joins TRBV3-1 (or the pseudogene TRBV3-2) to TRBJ1-6; TRBD1 is a possible D gene (5 bases). Sequenced input: peripheral blood. The DNA of the CDR3 is TGTGCCAGCAGCTTGCAGGGTCTTGTCTCACCCCTCCACTTT. Translating gives CASSLQGLVSPLHF.